A single T cell receptor beta chain is shown here with its context. What it binds is unknown. The data are from a study of cytomegalovirus exposure and HLA in healthy donors. Study-level background: There were about 86 million unique TCRs (from HLA-typed donors) in an early data release. Regarding the study as a whole: Presence/absence comparisons presumed near-even sequencing depth among donors. When analyzed later, the rates of TCR association showed variation by HLA locus, with DRB1 the most and HLA-C the fewest. As a later analysis showed, a missense DCLRE1C variant was linked to trimming of TCR beta V- and J-genes.

Germline loops: CDR1 SGHRS, CDR2 YFSETQ. The germline V and J ends were trimmed by 6 bases and 8 bases, with 20 bases remaining between them. CDR3 length: 14 residues. Primers for the PCR totalled 60 Vbeta and 13 Jbeta. Sequencing used immunoSEQ multiplex PCR; TCRdb keeps in-frame clones, though not all of them. The table lists 170,000 or so clones, about four fifths of them singletons. This TCR was sampled from a woman aged 45-65 years in good health and CMV-seropositive. Source material: PBMCs. This chain links TRBV5-1 with TRBJ1-2, with D tentatively TRBD1 (6 bases). Here the CDR3 DNA reads TGCGCCAGCACTCGGGACACTTTTAACGGGGGCTACACCTTC. It yields the protein CASTRDTFNGGYTF.